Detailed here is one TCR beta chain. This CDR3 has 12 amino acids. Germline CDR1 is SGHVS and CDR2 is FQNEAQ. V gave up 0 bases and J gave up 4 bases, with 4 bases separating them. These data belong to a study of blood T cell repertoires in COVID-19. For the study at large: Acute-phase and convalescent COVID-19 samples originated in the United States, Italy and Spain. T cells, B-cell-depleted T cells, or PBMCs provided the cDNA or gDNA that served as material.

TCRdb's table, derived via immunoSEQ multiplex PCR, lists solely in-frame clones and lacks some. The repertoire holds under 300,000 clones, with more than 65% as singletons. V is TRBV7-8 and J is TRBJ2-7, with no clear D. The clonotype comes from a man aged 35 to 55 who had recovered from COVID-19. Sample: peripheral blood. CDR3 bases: TGTGCCAGCAGCTTAGCGCGGTACGAGCAGTACTTC. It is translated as CASSLARYEQYF.